This T cell receptor (beta chain) is drawn from a study of cytomegalovirus exposure and HLA in healthy donors. Germline-derived CDR1 and CDR2 are LGHNA and YNFKEQ. The V and J ends lost 0 bases and 3 bases, in that order; junction bases with no gene match: 7. This CDR3 has 16 amino acids. The PCR was carried out with 60 Vbeta primers and 13 Jbeta primers. The protocol was immunoSEQ multiplex PCR, while the TCRdb copy is restricted to in-frame clones and leaves out a portion. This table lists tens of thousands of clones. What was sequenced was PBMCs. This receptor was obtained from a male donor in good health and CMV-seronegative. The rearrangement joins TRBV4-2 to TRBJ2-7; 8 bases line up with TRBD2. This chain's CDR3 is CASSQELGGAGYEQYF. The CDR3 coding sequence is TGTGCCAGCAGCCAAGAGCTCGGGGGGGCTGGCTACGAGCAGTACTTC.